This is a list of T cell receptor beta chains from one sample in a study of cytotoxic CD8 clonotypes in ibrutinib-treated CLL. Profiled with immunoSEQ multiplex PCR; TCRdb holds only in-frame clones, not every one. The sample yields around 250,000 clones, around 70% seen once. Sequenced material: PBMCs, taken after 24 months of ibrutinib treatment. All receptors come from a human donor with chronic lymphocytic leukemia. Both conserved end residues are part of each CDR3. D genes are given only for firm matches. The size entry is marked missing in some rows and otherwise reads once, few, many or a size class.

>TRBV4-1|NA|TRBJ1-2|few
TGCGCCAGCAGCGCGGGACGGGATCAATATGGCTACACCTTC
CASSAGRDQYGYTF
>TRBV9|NA|TRBJ2-1|NA
TGTGCCAGCAGCGTCGAGGACGGATTCGGTAATGAGCAGTTCTTC
CASSVEDGFGNEQFF
>TRBV9|NA|TRBJ2-1|NA
TGTGCCAGCAGCGTAGGGGAGATCCAGTTCTTC
CASSVGEIQFF
>TRBV28|NA|TRBJ2-7|once
TGTGCCAGCAGTTTCCCCAGAGGGACGGCCTACGAGCAGTACTTC
CASSFPRGTAYEQYF
>TRBV5-5|TRBD1|TRBJ1-5|NA
TGTGCCAGCAGCCGCGATGGGACAGCAAGTAATCAGCCCCAGCATTTT
CASSRDGTASNQPQHF
>TRBV27|NA|TRBJ2-7|NA
TGTGCCAGCAGTCCACGGATGGAGGCGCTCTTTTACGAGCAGTACTTC
CASSPRMEALFYEQYF
>TRBV4-1|NA|TRBJ1-1|few
TGCGCCAGCAGCCAAGAGGGCAGAATGAACACTGAAGCTTTCTTT
CASSQEGRMNTEAFF
>TRBV25-1|NA|TRBJ1-1|few
TGTGCCACCGCAGTCCCCGGTCACACTGAAGCTTTCTTT
CATAVPGHTEAFF
>TRBV13|NA|TRBJ1-3|NA
TGTGCCAGCAGCTTAGGCCGGGCAACCGGCACCATATATTTT
CASSLGRATGTIYF
>TRBV9|TRBD1|TRBJ2-2|few
TGTGCCAGCAGCGTAGGGACAGGGTCCGGGGAGCTGTTTTTT
CASSVGTGSGELFF
>TRBV11-3|NA|TRBJ2-5|NA
TGTGCCAGCAGCTTTGACAGGTACCAAGAGACCCAGTACTTC
CASSFDRYQETQYF
>TRBV14|TRBD2|TRBJ2-7|NA
TGTGCCAGCAGCCCCCGGAGACCCAGGACTAGCCGGTCCTACGAGCAGTACTTC
CASSPRRPRTSRSYEQYF
>TRBV7-9|TRBD2|TRBJ2-1|NA
TGTGCCAGCAGCTGGACTAGCGAAAATGAGCAGTTCTTC
CASSWTSENEQFF
>TRBV9|TRBD2|TRBJ2-5|NA
TGTGCCAGCAGCGAAGGTAGCGGGAGCGGCGGGACCCAGTACTTC
CASSEGSGSGGTQYF
>TRBV7-2|NA|TRBJ1-5|once
TGTGCCAGCAGCTTAGTCCAAGGGCAGCCCCAGCATTTT
CASSLVQGQPQHF
>TRBV5-5|TRBD2|TRBJ2-1|NA
TGTGCCAGCAGCTTCCTAGCGGGAGGTAGGAATGAGCAGTTCTTC
CASSFLAGGRNEQFF
>TRBV6-5|TRBD1|TRBJ2-7|NA
TGTGCCAGCCGGGACAGGGGGTTCGGAGGGCAGTACTTC
CASRDRGFGGQYF
>TRBV30|NA|TRBJ2-7|NA
TGTGCCTGGAGTCATTCCTACGAGCAGTACTTC
CAWSHSYEQYF
>TRBV27|TRBD1|TRBJ1-2|NA
TGTGCCAGCAGTTTAACCGGGGACAGGGGCGGCTACACCTTC
CASSLTGDRGGYTF
>TRBV6-5|NA|TRBJ1-3|NA
TGTGCCAGCAGTCCTCAGGTCTCTGGAAACACCATATATTTT
CASSPQVSGNTIYF
>TRBV9|NA|TRBJ2-7|NA
TGTGCCAGCAGCGTAGAACTAGGTGGCGAGCAGTACTTC
CASSVELGGEQYF
>TRBV7-8|NA|TRBJ2-7|NA
TGTGCCAGCAGCTTAGAGATTCTTAGCTCCTACGAGCAGTACTTC
CASSLEILSSYEQYF
>TRBV12-5|NA|TRBJ2-5|once
TGTGCTAGTGGTTCCTCCGAAGAGACCCAGTACTTC
CASGSSEETQYF
>TRBV27|NA|TRBJ2-7|few
TGTGCCAGCAGTTTAGGTATTTGGTCCTACGAGCAGTACTTC
CASSLGIWSYEQYF
>TRBV27|TRBD1|TRBJ1-4|NA
TGTGCCAGCAGACACACGACAGGGGCGGATGAAAAACTGTTTTTT
CASRHTTGADEKLFF
>TRBV4-3|NA|TRBJ2-5|NA
TGCGCCAGCAGCCAAAAAGAGACCCAGTACTTC
CASSQKETQYF
>TRBV29-1|NA|TRBJ1-4|few
TGCAGCGTTGGTGGGACAAACGAAAAACTGTTTTTT
CSVGGTNEKLFF
>TRBV27|NA|TRBJ2-3|few
TGTGCCAGCAGCCCCGGAACCGGTACGCAGTATTTT
CASSPGTGTQYF
>TRBV6-6|NA|TRBJ1-2|NA
TGTGCCAGCACACCGAGGGTTGACTATGGCTACACCTTC
CASTPRVDYGYTF
>TRBV9|NA|TRBJ1-5|NA
TGTGCCAGCAGCGCAAAGACAGACAATCAGCCCCAGCATTTT
CASSAKTDNQPQHF
>TRBV29-1|NA|TRBJ1-2|NA
TGCAGCGTTGAGGAGGGAAGTTATGGCTACACCTTC
CSVEEGSYGYTF
>TRBV7-7|TRBD2|TRBJ2-3|once
TGTGCTAGCAGCTTTGAACGGGAGGCTAGCACAGATACGCAGTATTTT
CASSFEREASTDTQYF
>TRBV28|TRBD1|TRBJ2-1|NA
TGTGCCAGCAGGCCAGGGGGCGTCGATGAGCAGTTCTTC
CASRPGGVDEQFF
>TRBV11-3|NA|TRBJ2-2|NA
TGTGCCAGCAGCTTAGATCTGGTCAGGGGTTGGACCGGGGAGCTGTTTTTT
CASSLDLVRGWTGELFF
>TRBV18|TRBD2|TRBJ2-1|NA
TGTGCCAGCTCACCACCGTTAGGGACTAGCGGGAGAAGGATAGGGAATGAGCAGTTCTTC
CASSPPLGTSGRRIGNEQFF
>TRBV15|NA|TRBJ1-3|NA
TGTGCCACCAGCAGCATTTTTGGACGGACCTCTGGAAACACCATATATTTT
CATSSIFGRTSGNTIYF
>TRBV7-9|NA|TRBJ1-5|NA
TGTGCCAGCAGCTTAGGGGGAGTCAATCAGCCCCAGCATTTT
CASSLGGVNQPQHF
>TRBV2|NA|TRBJ2-1|NA
TGTGCCAGCAAACAACTAGACTATGAGCAGTTCTTC
CASKQLDYEQFF
>TRBV27|NA|TRBJ2-1|NA
TGTGCCAGCAGTTTTGGCTCCGGCTACAATGAGCAGTTCTTC
CASSFGSGYNEQFF
>TRBV6-5|TRBD1|TRBJ1-2|NA
TGTGCCAGCAGTTACTCGGGACAGGGGGAAAACGGCTACACCTTC
CASSYSGQGENGYTF
>TRBV4-3|NA|TRBJ2-4|NA
TGCGCCAGCAGCCAAGAATCGGGGGTTGCCAAAAACATTCAGTACTTC
CASSQESGVAKNIQYF
>TRBV25-1|NA|TRBJ2-7|NA
TGTGCCAGCAGTGTCCCGGGGGATACCTACGAGCAGTACTTC
CASSVPGDTYEQYF
>TRBV6-5|NA|TRBJ1-1|once
TGTGCCAGCAGTTACTCGGGAGACAGAACGGTGGTCGCTTTCTTT
CASSYSGDRTVVAFF
>TRBV11-3|TRBD1|TRBJ2-3|NA
TGTGCCAGCAGCTTACAGGGGGCCCTCCACGATACGCAGTATTTT
CASSLQGALHDTQYF
>TRBV29-1|TRBD1|TRBJ2-5|NA
TGCAGCGTGCTTCAGGGGGCCTCGGACCAAGAGACCCAGTACTTC
CSVLQGASDQETQYF
>TRBV9|NA|TRBJ1-3|NA
TGTGCCAGCAGCGTAGAGGGAAGCTCTGGAAACACCATATATTTT
CASSVEGSSGNTIYF
>TRBV5-1|NA|TRBJ1-6|once
TGCGCCAGCAGCTTTGGGGTTAATTCACCCCTCCACTTT
CASSFGVNSPLHF
>TRBV19|NA|TRBJ1-2|few
TGTGCCAGTAGTATACAGGTTACTAATGGCTACACCTTC
CASSIQVTNGYTF
>TRBV11-1|NA|TRBJ2-3|NA
TGTGCCAGCAGCTTAGCGGGGGCAGGGCGGGAACAGGATACGCAGTATTTT
CASSLAGAGREQDTQYF
>TRBV5-1|NA|TRBJ2-3|NA
TGCGCCAGCAGCTTGGACCACCTCCGGGGAGATACGCAGTATTTT
CASSLDHLRGDTQYF
>TRBV11-3|TRBD2|TRBJ2-7|NA
TGTGCCAGCAGCCCCCCCGGGACTAGCGGACTCTACGAGCAGTACTTC
CASSPPGTSGLYEQYF
>TRBV9|TRBD2|TRBJ2-1|NA
TGTGCCAGCAGCGTAGAAGGGACTAGCGGGAGATTAAATGAGCAGTTCTTC
CASSVEGTSGRLNEQFF
>TRBV2|NA|TRBJ2-7|many
TGTGCCAGCAACTGGAGGGGAGGCTCCGAGCAGTACTTC
CASNWRGGSEQYF
>TRBV5-1|NA|TRBJ1-2|NA
TGCGCCAGCAGCTTGGACAGGCAGGGCTACACCTTC
CASSLDRQGYTF
>TRBV2|TRBD2|TRBJ2-5|NA
TGTGCCAGCACCCGAGGGATGGTAGCGGGAGCCCCCAGGACCCAGTACTTC
CASTRGMVAGAPRTQYF
>TRBV25-1|NA|TRBJ1-5|NA
TGTGCCAGCAGCTTTGGGGGAGCCCAGCCCCAGCATTTT
CASSFGGAQPQHF
>TRBV12-5|NA|TRBJ2-2|NA
TGTGCTAGTGGTTTGGTAGGCAGCACCACCGGGGAGCTGTTTTTT
CASGLVGSTTGELFF
>TRBV2|NA|TRBJ1-1|NA
TGTGCCAGCGGGGGAGGCGGCAGACCACTGAACACTGAAGCTTTCTTT
CASGGGGRPLNTEAFF
>TRBV30|NA|TRBJ1-5|NA
TGTGCCTGGAGGGGGACGGGGAACCATCAGCCCCAGCATTTT
CAWRGTGNHQPQHF